What follows describes a single T cell receptor beta chain. The antigen is undetermined. The sample is drawn from a study of T cells expressing NK-cell markers. Study as a whole: It was from sorted CD3+CD56+NKG2C+, CD3+CD56+NKG2C- and CD3+CD56-NKG2C+ T cells that TCR beta repertoires came.

The authors generated TCR beta cDNA through 5'RACE template switching with UMIs. TCRdb re-called the 5' RACE reads and shows each CDR3 protein once, DNA omitted. This sample carries about 110,000 distinct CDR3 sequences, with about 18% going to the ten biggest clones. Study findings and constraints: The same clonotypes also predominated in the CD3+CD56-NKG2C+ fraction of a handful of donors. Expanded NKG2C+ T cell clones were not confirmed as HCMV-specific.

This sequence originates from a woman between 18 and 75 years old in good health. Sequencing input: blood T cells: a sorted CD56 or NKG2C T cell subset, CD4+ or CD8+ T cells, or bulk PBMC T cells (not recorded which).

The CDR3 reads CASSGGELQETQYF. The chain uses TRBV11-2 and TRBJ2-5; TCRdb designates TRBD1, a call that cannot be tested without DNA. The germline V gene has CDR1 SGHAT and CDR2 FQNNGV. The CDR3 runs to 14 residues.